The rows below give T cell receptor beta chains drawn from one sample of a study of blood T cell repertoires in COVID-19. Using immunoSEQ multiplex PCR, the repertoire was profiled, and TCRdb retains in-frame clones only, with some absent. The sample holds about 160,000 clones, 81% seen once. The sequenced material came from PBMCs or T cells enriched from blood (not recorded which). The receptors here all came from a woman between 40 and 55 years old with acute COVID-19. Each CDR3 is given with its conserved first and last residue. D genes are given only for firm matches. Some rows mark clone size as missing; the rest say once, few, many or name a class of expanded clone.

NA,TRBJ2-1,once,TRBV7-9,TGTGCCAGCACCATGGGTTCCGCGGGCAATGAGCAGTTCTTC,CASTMGSAGNEQFF
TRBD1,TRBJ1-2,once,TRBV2,TGTGCCAGCAGTGAACAGGACAGGGCGATCTATGGCTACACCTTC,CASSEQDRAIYGYTF
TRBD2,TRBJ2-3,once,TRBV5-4,TGTGCCAGCAGCCCGGGGGGTTTGGGGGGAACAGATACGCAGTATTTT,CASSPGGLGGTDTQYF
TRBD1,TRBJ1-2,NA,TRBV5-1,TGCGCCAGCAGCTTGGGGGACGCACAGGGGAACTATGGCTACACCTTC,CASSLGDAQGNYGYTF
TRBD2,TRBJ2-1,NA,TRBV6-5,TGTGCCAGCAAACCGGGACTATCTCACAATGAGCAGTTCTTC,CASKPGLSHNEQFF
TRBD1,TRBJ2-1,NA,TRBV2,TGTGCCAGCAGTACTCCCCCGGGGACAGGGGCCTACAATGAGCAGTTCTTC,CASSTPPGTGAYNEQFF
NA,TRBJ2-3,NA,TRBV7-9,TGTGCCAGCAAATTTTCAAGGAGCCTTGCAGATACGCAGTATTTT,CASKFSRSLADTQYF
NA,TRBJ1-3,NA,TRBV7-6,TGTGCCAGCAGCTTAGACTCAGGGTCTGGAAACACCATATATTTT,CASSLDSGSGNTIYF
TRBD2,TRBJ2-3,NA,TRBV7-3,TGTGCCAGCAGCTCTAGCGGGGGAACCACAGATACGCAGTATTTT,CASSSSGGTTDTQYF
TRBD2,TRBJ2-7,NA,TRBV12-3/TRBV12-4,TGTGCCAGCACTAGCGGACACTACGAGCAGTACTTC,CASTSGHYEQYF
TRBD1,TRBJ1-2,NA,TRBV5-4,TGTGCCAGCAGCGCCGGGACAGTCTATGGCTACACCTTC,CASSAGTVYGYTF
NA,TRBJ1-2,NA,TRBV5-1,TGCGCCAGCAGCCTCGGAGATTCCTATGGCTACACCTTC,CASSLGDSYGYTF
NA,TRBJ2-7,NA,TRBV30,TGTGCCTGGAGTGGCAGGAACGAGCAGTACTTC,CAWSGRNEQYF
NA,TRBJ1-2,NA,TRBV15,TGTGCCACCAGCAGAGGCCTGGGCAGAAACTATGGCTACACCTTC,CATSRGLGRNYGYTF
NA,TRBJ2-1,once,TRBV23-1,TGCGCCAGCAGTCGCGGCTTCCGAAGCCCCAATGAGCAGTTCTTC,CASSRGFRSPNEQFF
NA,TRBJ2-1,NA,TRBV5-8,TGTGCCAGCAGCTACTCCCATGAGCAGTTCTTC,CASSYSHEQFF
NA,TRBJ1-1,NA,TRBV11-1,TGTGCCAGCAGCTTCGGGGGGAAGGGCACTGAAGCTTTCTTT,CASSFGGKGTEAFF
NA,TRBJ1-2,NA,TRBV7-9,TGTGCCAGCAGCCCTAGGGACTCTGGCTACACCTTC,CASSPRDSGYTF
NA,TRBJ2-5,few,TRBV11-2,TGTGCCAGCAGCTTAGATCGGACGTCGGGGGAGACCCAGTACTTC,CASSLDRTSGETQYF
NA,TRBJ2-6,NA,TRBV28,TGTGCCAGCAGAGAAACAATGTCTGGGGCCAACGTCCTGACTTTC,CASRETMSGANVLTF
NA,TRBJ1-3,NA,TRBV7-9,TGTGCCAGCAGCTTAGCGACAGCGAGAGGAAACACCATATATTTT,CASSLATARGNTIYF
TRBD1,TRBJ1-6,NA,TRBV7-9,TGTGCCAGCAGCTTGACAGGGAGGAATTCACCCCTCCACTTT,CASSLTGRNSPLHF
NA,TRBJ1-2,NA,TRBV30,TGTGCCTGGAGTGTCGGCGGGTTCGATGGCTACACCTTC,CAWSVGGFDGYTF
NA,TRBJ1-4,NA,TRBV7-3,TGTGCCAGCAGCTTAGTGGGGCGGGGGACTGAAAAACTGTTTTTT,CASSLVGRGTEKLFF
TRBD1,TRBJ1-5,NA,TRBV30,TGTGCCTGGAGGAGGCAGGGGGCAAATCAGCCCCAGCATTTT,CAWRRQGANQPQHF
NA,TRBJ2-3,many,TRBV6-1,TGTGCCAGCAGTGAAAGACAGAAAGATACGCAGTATTTT,CASSERQKDTQYF
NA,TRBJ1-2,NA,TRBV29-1,TGCAGCGTTGAAGCCAGCGCCCTCGGAGGGTATGGCTACACCTTC,CSVEASALGGYGYTF
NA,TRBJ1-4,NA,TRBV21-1,TGTGCCAGCAGCTTCCGGGACAGCGACCTAGGAAAAACTGTTTTT,CASSFRDSDLGKTVF
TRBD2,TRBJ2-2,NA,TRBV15,TGTGCCACCAGCAGAGGCGGCGGGAGGGCCGGGCTGTTTTTT,CATSRGGGRAGLFF
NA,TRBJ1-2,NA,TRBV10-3,TGTGCCATCCGAGGGCACCTATTAACTAAACATGGCTACACCTTC,CAIRGHLLTKHGYTF
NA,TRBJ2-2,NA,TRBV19,TGTGCCACTGCAGGACTAAACACCGGGGAGCTGTTTTTT,CATAGLNTGELFF
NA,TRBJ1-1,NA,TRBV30,TGTGCCTGGAGGGGGGGAAACACTGAAGCTTTCTTT,CAWRGGNTEAFF
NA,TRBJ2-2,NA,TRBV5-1,TGCGCCAGCAGCTCACCGTTGGGGGCGGGAGTGAACACCGGGGAGCTGTTTTTT,CASSSPLGAGVNTGELFF
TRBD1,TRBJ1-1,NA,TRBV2,TGTGCCAGCCAGGGGGAAGTCGGCACTGAAGCTTTCTTT,CASQGEVGTEAFF
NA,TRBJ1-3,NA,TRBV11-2,TGTGCCAGCAGCCGGGGGTTACGGGGACCCTCTGGAAACACCATATATTTT,CASSRGLRGPSGNTIYF
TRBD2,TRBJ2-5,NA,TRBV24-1,TGTGCCACCAGTGATGGGACTAGCGGGAGAGAGACCCAGTACTTC,CATSDGTSGRETQYF
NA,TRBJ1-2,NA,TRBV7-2,TGTGCCAGCAGCCCAGGGGCTAACTATGGCTACACCTTC,CASSPGANYGYTF
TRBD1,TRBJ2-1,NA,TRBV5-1,TGCGCCAGCTGGGACAGACACAATGAGCAGTTCTTC,CASWDRHNEQFF
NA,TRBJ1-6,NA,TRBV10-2,TGCGCCAGCAGTGAGTTTTGGACAGCCAGTTCACCCCTCCACTTT,CASSEFWTASSPLHF
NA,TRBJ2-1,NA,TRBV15,TGTGCCACCAGCAGGTCACCCAGGGGAGGGTACAATGAGCAGTTCTTC,CATSRSPRGGYNEQFF
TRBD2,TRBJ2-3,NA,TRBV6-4,TGTGCCAGCAGTAAACTAGCGGAGGATACGCAGTATTTT,CASSKLAEDTQYF
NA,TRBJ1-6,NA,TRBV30,TGTGCCTGGAGTGTGGGTGCAGGGGCTAATTCACCCCTCCACTTT,CAWSVGAGANSPLHF
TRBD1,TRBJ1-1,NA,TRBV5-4,TGTGCCAGCAGCAACACAGGGGCCTACACTGAAGCTTTCTTT,CASSNTGAYTEAFF
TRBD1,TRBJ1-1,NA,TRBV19,TGTGCCAGTAGTAGACCTCCTGACAGGGGATTACTGAACACTGAAGCTTTCTTT,CASSRPPDRGLLNTEAFF
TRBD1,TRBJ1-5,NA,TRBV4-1,TGCGCCAGCAGCCAAGACCCGACAGGGGCTAAGCCCCAGCATTTT,CASSQDPTGAKPQHF
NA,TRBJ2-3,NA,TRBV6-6,TGTGCCACCCAATCCACAGATACGCAGTATTTT,CATQSTDTQYF
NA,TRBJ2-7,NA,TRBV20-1,TGCAGTGCTAGCCAGGGTAGGGAGCAGTACTTC,CSASQGREQYF
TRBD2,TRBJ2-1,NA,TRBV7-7,TGTGCTAGCAGCTTAGAGGTAGCGGGGCCGGGGAGAAGGGGTGAGCAGTTCTTC,CASSLEVAGPGRRGEQFF